One and the same sample provided the 12 T cell receptor beta chains below, sequenced in a study of regulatory T cells in long-lasting Graves disease. CDR3 regions were amplified by Arm-PCR using iRepertoire HTBI primers to build TCR beta libraries. MiXCR, applied by TCRdb to the multiplex PCR reads, yields one record per CDR3 protein. The data show over 450,000 distinct CDR3 sequences, with 20% to 25% seen just once and roughly 7.1% held by the top ten. Time point: persistent/refractory GD, antithyroid drugs over 5 years with positive TRAb. RNA from PBMCs was the source of the TCR library. The sample in question was peripheral blood mononuclear cells (PBMCs), obtained when the disease was refractory, from a patient treated with antithyroid drugs. The receptors derive from a female donor with Graves disease.

The chain couples TRBV13 to TRBJ1-6; TRBD1 matches at 8 bases. V was clipped by 4 bases and J by 8 bases; unmatched bases: 10. The CDR3 runs to 16 residues. Germline V gene data show CDR1 as PRHDT and CDR2 as FYEKMQ (reference sequence). This CDR3 is CASSSRGQGVYSPLHF. CDR3 nucleotides: TGTGCCAGCAGCTCACGCGGACAGGGAGTGTATTCACCCCTCCACTTT.

This chain uses TRBV5-1 with TRBJ1-3, with TRBD1 matching 11 bases. Germline V gene sequence: CDR1 SGHRS, CDR2 YFSETQ. V was pared by 4 bases and J by 0 bases, with 6 bases of the junction left unmatched. This CDR3 spans 17 amino acids. CDR3 region: CASSVGQGATSGNTIYF. CDR3 coding DNA: TGCGCCAGCAGCGTTGGACAGGGGGCTACCTCTGGAAACACCATATATTTT.

The chain has TRBV30 and TRBJ1-3; D is ambiguous. CDR3 length: 10 residues. V lost 1 base and J lost 5, with 0 bases in between. Per germline, CDR1 GTSNPN and CDR2 SVGIG (reference sequence). This chain's CDR3 is CAWSGNTIYF. DNA of the CDR3: TGTGCCTGGAGTGGAAACACCATATATTTT.

In this sample, this clonotype turned up a few times. V gene TRBV5-8 combines with J gene TRBJ1-2; weak D call: TRBD1 (6 bases). Germline V lookup: CDR1 SGHTS, CDR2 YDEGEE. V lost 3 bases to trimming and J lost 8 bases, with 20 bases between them. The CDR3 totals 15 residues. CDR3 DNA: TGTGCCAGCAGCTCCACAACTACAGGGTATCGGGGCTACACCTTC. Amino acids: CASSSTTTGYRGYTF.

This clonotype has just a few counts. This chain joins TRBV10-3 and TRBJ2-7, with D perhaps matching TRBD1 (6 bases). The ends were cut back, 1 base at V and 5 bases at J, with 15 bases in the middle. The CDR3 is 15 amino acids. In germline, CDR1 is ENHRY, CDR2 SYGVKD. The CDR3 protein is CAISEFGKGEDEQYF. The CDR3, as DNA: TGTGCCATCAGTGAGTTTGGGAAGGGGGAAGACGAGCAGTACTTC.

The J gene is TRBJ2-5, the V gene TRBV7-9; 7 bases are a match to TRBD2. From germline, CDR1 is SEHNR and CDR2 FQNEAQ (reference sequence). This CDR3 has 15 residues. Losses at the gene ends were 5 bases for V and 4 bases for J; bases not matched to a gene: 10. CDR3 nucleotides: TGTGCCAGCAGCCCAGCGGGATACTTAGGAGAGACCCAGTACTTC. It encodes CASSPAGYLGETQYF.

This clonotype was seen a handful of times. Compared with germline, one end of the junction differs, possibly owing to a read error. The rearrangement links TRBV10-3 to TRBJ1-1, with D possibly TRBD1 on 5 matching bases. The CDR3 extends over 16 amino acids. CDR1 ENHRY and CDR2 SYGVKD come from the germline V gene. The CDR3, as DNA: TGTGCCATCAGAAAAACATCGACAGTGATGAACACTGAAACTTTCTTT. This codes for CAIRKTSTVMNTETFF.

This clonotype was counted a few times. This sequence joins TRBV11-3 and TRBJ2-1, with D perhaps matching TRBD2 (5 bases). The V end lost 5 bases, the J end lost 0 bases, and 17 bases lay between the germline ends. The CDR3 runs to 17 residues. Germline V lookup: CDR1 SGHNT, CDR2 YENEEA. The CDR3 reads CASSGELGRSSYNEQFF. DNA of the CDR3: TGTGCCAGCAGCGGAGAGCTAGGGAGAAGCTCCTACAATGAGCAGTTCTTC.

The table lists this clonotype with a few counts. The V gene is TRBV27, the J gene TRBJ1-4, with D possibly TRBD1 on 5 matching bases. The V and J ends lost 3 bases and 5 bases respectively, with 7 bases between them. Germline CDR1 MNHEY, CDR2 SMNVEV (reference sequence). The CDR3 contains 13 residues. The CDR3 coding sequence is TGTGCCAGCAGTTTCGGGGCCAATGAAAAACTGTTTTTT. Residues: CASSFGANEKLFF.

The table lists this clonotype with a few counts. The CDR3 reads CASSWSGNTEAFF. CDR3 bases: TGTGCCAGCAGCTGGTCAGGGAACACTGAAGCTTTCTTT. The rearrangement links TRBV5-5 to TRBJ1-1; D call uncertain. The germline V gene encodes CDR1 SGHKS and CDR2 YYEKEE (reference sequence). The CDR3 is made up of 13 amino acids. Trimming removed 3 bases at V and 1 base at J, with 7 bases between. Variable domain in full (rest from reference TRBV5-5 and TRBJ1-1): DAGVTQSPTHLIKTRGQQVTLRCSPISGHKSVSWYQQVLGQGPQFIFQYYEKEERGRGNFPDRFSARQFPNYSSELNVNALLLGDSALYLCASSWSGNTEAFFGQGTRLTVV.

This clonotype was observed many times. CDR3 DNA sequence: TGCGCCAGCAGGGACCCGGCAACTAATGAAAAACTGTTTTTT. This translates into CASRDPATNEKLFF. The genes are TRBV5-1 and TRBJ1-4; D remains unclear. The V gene lost 5 bases and the J gene lost 0 bases, with 8 bases spanning the gap. CDR3 size: 14 residues. Germline CDR1 SGHRS, CDR2 YFSETQ.

The chain recombines TRBV19 with TRBJ1-4, with D unresolved. Deletions cut 5 bases from V and 5 bases from J, with 12 bases between. This CDR3 has 14 amino acids. Germline V gene lookup returns CDR1 LNHDA and CDR2 SQIVND (reference sequence). DNA for the CDR3: TGTGCCAGTAGTCCGGGAGGGTTGAATGAAAAACTGTTTTTT. This sequence encodes CASSPGGLNEKLFF.